These T cell receptor beta chains were read from a single sample in a study of T cells in Graves' hyperthyroidism and ophthalmopathy. TCRdb analysed the multiplex PCR reads with MiXCR anew, one entry per CDR3 protein. The sample holds 540,000 or so distinct CDR3 sequences, about 45% seen once. Input material: peripheral blood or thyroid tissue (not recorded which). These receptors were taken from an adult woman with Graves' disease, either hyperthyroidism or ophthalmopathy (not recorded which). CDR3s include the opening cysteine and the closing phenylalanine or tryptophan. The D gene is left open where the match is weak. Some rows have no size entry. The others give once, few or many, or a class for an expanded clone.

. TRBJ1-5 many TRBV6-5 TGTGCCAGCCGGCGCGGGGTTAGCAATCAGCCCCAGCATTTT CASRRGVSNQPQHF
. TRBJ1-1 . TRBV11-2 TGTGCCAGCAGCCTATTGGGACAAGTGAACACTGAAGCTTTCTTT CASSLLGQVNTEAFF
. TRBJ2-5 many TRBV5-1 TGCGCCAGCAGCTTATTAGGGGACAAGTACCAAGAGACCCAGTACTTC CASSLLGDKYQETQYF
. TRBJ2-3 . TRBV5-4 TGTGCCAGCAGCTTGGGGCTAGTTGTAGATACGCAGTATTTT CASSLGLVVDTQYF
. TRBJ1-1 . TRBV28 TGTGCCAGCAGTTTATTACGACAGGAGCTTGAAGCTTTCTTT CASSLLRQELEAFF
. TRBJ1-5 many TRBV20-1 TGCAGTGCTTCCGGACTTGGTGCGACTGGCAATCAGCCCCAGCATTTT CSASGLGATGNQPQHF
TRBD2 TRBJ2-2 few TRBV6-2/TRBV6-3 TGTGCCAGCAGTTCGTGGACTAGCGGGAGTATCACCGGGGAGCTGTTTTTT CASSSWTSGSITGELFF
. TRBJ1-6 many TRBV3-1 TGTGCCAGCAGCCAAACCGGTGGGGGGACTAATTCACCCCTCCACTTT CASSQTGGGTNSPLHF
. TRBJ1-5 . TRBV19 TGTGCCAGTAGTAAGACAGAACAACAGGGACAGCCCCAGCATTTT CASSKTEQQGQPQHF
. TRBJ1-5 many TRBV20-1 TGCAGTGCCAGGCCCAGGGATCAGCCCCAGCATTTT CSARPRDQPQHF
. TRBJ1-2 . TRBV7-2 TGTGCCAGCAGCTTGGGGGCACCGTTCCTTAGCTATGGCTACACCTTC CASSLGAPFLSYGYTF
. TRBJ1-1 many TRBV7-3 TGTGCCAGCAGCACGACAGTTAACACTGAAGCTTTCTTT CASSTTVNTEAFF
. TRBJ1-2 . TRBV20-1 TGCAGTGCTAGCTGGCAGGGAAGTTATGGCTACACCTTC CSASWQGSYGYTF
. TRBJ2-7 . TRBV15 TGTGCCACCAGCAGAGCGGGGTACGAGCAGTACTTC CATSRAGYEQYF
TRBD1 TRBJ1-2 . TRBV20-1 TGCACCATTCGCCAGGGACAGGGTGGAGGCTACACCTTC CTIRQGQGGGYTF
. TRBJ1-4 many TRBV20-1 TGCAGTGCTAGAGACCAGGGGCGGAACACTAATGAAAAACTGTTTTTT CSARDQGRNTNEKLFF
. TRBJ1-1 many TRBV20-1 TGCAGTGCTAGAACGGGGGGATTGAACACTGAAGCTTTCTTT CSARTGGLNTEAFF
. TRBJ1-2 . TRBV7-2 TGCGCCAGCAGTTGGTGGCAATTAGCTAACTATGGCTACACCTTC CASSWWQLANYGYTF
. TRBJ2-5 . TRBV7-2 TGTGCCAGCAGCGAGCCGGGACAGTACTTC CASSEPGQYF
TRBD2 TRBJ2-1 . TRBV2 TGTGCCAGCAGTCGGGAGGGTCGGAATGAGCAGTTCTTC CASSREGRNEQFF
TRBD1 TRBJ1-2 . TRBV12-3/TRBV12-4 TGTGCCAGCAGACGACCGGGACAGGGGGCAGGTGGCTACACCTTC CASRRPGQGAGGYTF
. TRBJ1-5 . TRBV12-3/TRBV12-4 TGTGCCAGCAGTTTAGGGACACTAACAAATCAGCCCCAGCATTTT CASSLGTLTNQPQHF
. TRBJ2-7 many TRBV6-6 TGTGCCAGCCGGTGGGGCCAGCTCTACGAGCAGTACTTC CASRWGQLYEQYF
TRBD1 TRBJ1-2 many TRBV5-6 TGTGCCAGCAGCCCCGACAGGGGAACTCCCTATGGCTACACCTTC CASSPDRGTPYGYTF
. TRBJ2-7 few TRBV7-8 TGTGCCAGCAGCCCGGGCGCGGGACTTCAATACGAGCAGTACTTC CASSPGAGLQYEQYF
TRBD1 TRBJ1-2 . TRBV9 TGTGCCAGCAGAGACAGGGGGACGGATGGCTACACCTTC CASRDRGTDGYTF
. TRBJ2-7 . TRBV28 TGTGCCAGCAGCATCAGGGGTTTGTACGAGCAGTACTTC CASSIRGLYEQYF
TRBD2 TRBJ2-1 . TRBV5-1 TGCGCCAGCAGTCGTAGCGGGAGGGACTTTAGTGAGCAGTTCTTC CASSRSGRDFSEQFF
. TRBJ1-5 few TRBV27 TGTGCCAGCAGAGGGATGGGGGCAGGCAATCAGCCCCAGCATTTT CASRGMGAGNQPQHF
. TRBJ2-6 . TRBV7-9 TGCGCCAGCAGCCAGAGCGTCGGACAGCTGCTCTCTGGGGCCAACGTCCTGACTTTC CASSQSVGQLLSGANVLTF
. TRBJ2-6 . TRBV6-2/TRBV6-3 TGTGCCAGCAGAGCCAGGGGTCCCATCTCTGGGGCCAACGTCCTGACTTTC CASRARGPISGANVLTF
TRBD1 TRBJ1-5 many TRBV7-2 TGTGCCAGCAGCTTAAGTCCGGGACAGCCAGGGCAGCCCCAGCATTTT CASSLSPGQPGQPQHF
TRBD1 TRBJ1-1 . TRBV2 TGTGCCAGCAGCGAATGGGACAGGGGGTTGTCTGAAGCTTTCTTT CASSEWDRGLSEAFF
TRBD2 TRBJ2-7 many TRBV10-3 TGTGCCATCAGTGGGGCTAGCGGTTCCTACGAGCAGTACTTC CAISGASGSYEQYF
. TRBJ1-5 once TRBV9 TGTGCCAGCAGCGTTGGGACCGGGGGTAGCAATCAGCCCCAGCATTTT CASSVGTGGSNQPQHF
. TRBJ2-7 many TRBV20-1 TGCAGTGCTAGTGGCAGGGAGGAACATCGAGAGCAGTACTTC CSASGREEHREQYF
. TRBJ2-2 . TRBV7-8 TGTGCCAGCAGCCTGAGGACACACAGCGGGGAGCTGTTTTTT CASSLRTHSGELFF
. TRBJ1-2 . TRBV10-3 TGTGCCATCAGGACTCAAGGAAACTATGGCTACACCTTC CAIRTQGNYGYTF
TRBD1 TRBJ1-2 . TRBV6-5 TGTGCCAGCAGTTACCTGACAGGGTCTGGCTACACCTTC CASSYLTGSGYTF
. TRBJ1-1 . TRBV14 TGTGCCAGCAGCTTGCAAGGGGTTTCGTGGACTGAAGCTTTCTTT CASSLQGVSWTEAFF
TRBD1 TRBJ1-1 many TRBV6-6 TGTGCCAGCAGTCAGCCGGGACAGGGGAACACTGAAGCTTTCTTT CASSQPGQGNTEAFF
. TRBJ1-3 many TRBV7-9 TGTGCCAGCAGCTCGAGATATTTT CASSSRYF
TRBD1 TRBJ1-2 . TRBV7-8 TGTGCCAGCAGCTTATGGACAGGGGAGGAGGATGGCTACACCTTC CASSLWTGEEDGYTF
. TRBJ1-2 . TRBV7-3 TGTGCCAGCAGCTCAGGACAAGGGACTGGCTACACCTTC CASSSGQGTGYTF
. TRBJ2-6 . TRBV19 TGTGCCAGTAGTATAGACACATCCGCCTACGTCCTGACTTTC CASSIDTSAYVLTF
. TRBJ2-7 . TRBV29-1 TGCAGCGCTGGTGGAAGACCCATCTACGAGCAGTACTTC CSAGGRPIYEQYF
. TRBJ1-5 . TRBV12-3/TRBV12-4 TGTGCCAGCAGGCCAGGTAGCAATCAGCCCCAGCATTTT CASRPGSNQPQHF
. TRBJ2-5 once TRBV15 TGTGCCACCAGCAGAGGGGACCAAGAGACCCAGTACTTC CATSRGDQETQYF
. TRBJ1-3 many TRBV7-9 TGTGCCAGCAGTTCCAAGGGATCTGGAAACACCATATATTTT CASSSKGSGNTIYF
. TRBJ1-5 . TRBV10-3 TGTGCCATCAGTGCTTTGAGGGGCGATCAGCCCCAGCATTTT CAISALRGDQPQHF
. TRBJ2-7 . TRBV6-2/TRBV6-3 TGTGCCAGCAGTTACAGCGCAGGGCTAACCTACGAGCAGTACTTC CASSYSAGLTYEQYF
. TRBJ2-7 few TRBV18 TGTGCCAGCTCACCACCGGGGTTCTACGAGCAGTACTTC CASSPPGFYEQYF
. TRBJ1-2 few TRBV11-2 TGTGCCAGCAGCTTTGGGGGGGCGCACCCTTATGGCTACACCTTC CASSFGGAHPYGYTF
TRBD1 TRBJ1-1 many TRBV20-1 TGCAGTGGAGGGGGCGTGGGGAACACTGAAGCTTTCTTT CSGGGVGNTEAFF
. TRBJ2-2 many TRBV25-1 TGTGCCAGCAGTGACACGAGCGCGAACACCGGGGAGCTGTTTTTT CASSDTSANTGELFF
TRBD1 TRBJ1-4 few TRBV27 TGTGCCAGCAGTTCGGGACAGGGGGCGGAAAAACTGTTTTTT CASSSGQGAEKLFF